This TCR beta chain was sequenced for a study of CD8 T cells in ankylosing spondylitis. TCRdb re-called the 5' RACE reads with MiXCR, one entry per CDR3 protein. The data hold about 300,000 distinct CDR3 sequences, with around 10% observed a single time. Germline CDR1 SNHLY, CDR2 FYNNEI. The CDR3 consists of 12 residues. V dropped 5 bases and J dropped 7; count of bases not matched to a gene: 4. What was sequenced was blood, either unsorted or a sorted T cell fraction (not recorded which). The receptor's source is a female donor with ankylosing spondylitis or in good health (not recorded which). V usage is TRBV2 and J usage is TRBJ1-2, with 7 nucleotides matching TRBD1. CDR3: CASSTGVGGYTF. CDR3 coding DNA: TGTGCCAGCAGTACAGGGGTCGGTGGCTACACCTTC.